The 12 T cell receptor beta chains below come from one sample, sequenced in a study of blood T cells in healthy people across ages. Primed by a sample-barcoded 5' primer and a J-beta primer mix, a second PCR proceeded for about 6 to 11 cycles. From the 5' RACE reads, TCRdb called clonotypes with MiXCR, one entry per CDR3 protein. This table has roughly 730,000 distinct CDR3 sequences, more than 50% appearing once. The source material was blood. The receptors derive from a man aged 35-49 years in good health.

This clonotype was picked up a small number of times. The chain carries TRBV20-1 and TRBJ2-7; 8 positions agree with TRBD1. Germline lookup yields CDR1 DFQATT and CDR2 SNEGSKA (reference sequence). The CDR3 has 15 residues. J gave up 3 bases and V 0 bases, and 7 bases lay outside the gene matches. DNA for the CDR3: TGCAGTGCTAGAGATCTGGACAGGGAAAACTACGAGCAGTACTTC. Translated, it gives CSARDLDRENYEQYF.

This clonotype was counted between two and nine times. This chain connects TRBV7-2 to TRBJ2-6; TRBD2 aligns across 11 bases. The ends lost 5 bases at V and 0 bases at J; junction bases unmatched: 6. CDR1 is SGHTA and CDR2 is FQGNSA in the germline V gene. CDR3 size: 18 residues. This CDR3 is CASSRGLAANSGANVLTF. CDR3 DNA: TGTGCCAGCAGCCGGGGACTAGCGGCAAACTCTGGGGCCAACGTCCTGACTTTC. The whole variable domain, remainder taken from reference TRBV7-2 and TRBJ2-6, is GAGVSQSPSNKVTEKGKDVELRCDPISGHTALYWYRQSLGQGLEFLIYFQGNSAPDKSGLPSDRFSAERTGGSVSTLTIQRTQQEDSAVYLCASSRGLAANSGANVLTFGAGSRLTVL.

This clonotype turned up a few times. The rearrangement links TRBV29-1 to TRBJ1-2; D is undetermined. The CDR3 extends over 11 amino acids. Trimming pared 0 bases from V and 5 bases from J, leaving 4 bases between. Germline V gene sequence: CDR1 SQVTM, CDR2 ANQGSEA. In DNA form, the CDR3 reads TGCAGCGTTGAAGATCAATATGGCTACACCTTC. Translating it yields CSVEDQYGYTF.

This chain joins TRBV10-3 and TRBJ2-5; maybe TRBD1 (7 bases). Trimming left V 6 bases short and J 2 bases short, with 10 bases between. The CDR3 has 13 residues. Looked up from germline, CDR1 is ENHRY and CDR2 is SYGVKD. The CDR3 bases are TGTGCCATCAGCGCGGGACAGCAAGAGACCCAGTACTTC. Amino acids: CAISAGQQETQYF.

This clonotype was counted many times. This chain links TRBV7-2 with TRBJ2-5, with 8 bases aligning to TRBD2. The germline V gene encodes CDR1 SGHTA and CDR2 FQGNSA. Trimming removed 2 bases from V and 5 bases from J; junction bases left unmatched: 4. This CDR3 is built from 14 residues. Written as DNA, the CDR3 is TGTGCCAGCAGCTTATCAGCGGGGGAGGAGACCCAGTACTTC. This gives the protein CASSLSAGEETQYF.

A word on this clonotype: At one of its ends the junction is not consistent with the germline gene, which may arise from a read error. The CDR3 loop reads CAGRTDEKLFF. In DNA form, the CDR3 reads TGTGCCGGGAGGACAGATGAAAAACTGTTTTTT. The rearrangement links TRBV30 to TRBJ1-4; possibly TRBD1 for D (6 bases). Germline V gene lookup returns CDR1 GTSNPN and CDR2 SVGIG (reference sequence). This CDR3 is 11 amino acids long. The full variable domain, its missing parts supplied by reference TRBV30 and TRBJ1-4, is SQTIHQWPATLVQPVGSPLSLECTVEGTSNPNLYWYRQAAGRGLQLLFYSVGIGQISSEVPQNLSASRPQDRQFILSSKKLLLSDSGFYLCAGRTDEKLFFGSGTQLSVL.

The chain combines TRBV10-2 with TRBJ2-7; D unresolved. This CDR3 has 14 amino acids. Trimming took off 0 bases at V and 5 bases at J, with 11 bases between the two ends. Germline CDR1 and CDR2: WSHSY and SAAADI. The CDR3 nucleotides read TGCGCCAGCAGTGAGTCATCGAGGCTTCACGAGCAGTACTTC. Translated: CASSESSRLHEQYF.

The genes are TRBV7-9 and TRBJ1-2; no reliable D call. The CDR3 extends over 14 amino acids. Germline V gene sequence: CDR1 SEHNR, CDR2 FQNEAQ (reference sequence). The V end lost 1 base, the J end lost 6 bases, and 12 bases lay between the germline ends. The CDR3 nucleotides read TGTGCCAGCAGCTTAGAAACTGCAGCCCATGGCTACACCTTC. It encodes CASSLETAAHGYTF.

In this sample, this clonotype turned up a few times. This chain connects TRBV29-1 to TRBJ2-7; D call uncertain. The CDR3 is 13 amino acids. Germline values: CDR1 SQVTM, CDR2 ANQGSEA. Trimming removed 4 bases at V and 1 base at J, with 11 bases between. CDR3 residues: CSVGVVRSYEQYF. As DNA, the CDR3 is TGCAGCGTTGGGGTTGTGAGATCCTACGAGCAGTACTTC.

The chain joins TRBV21-1 to TRBJ2-5; the tabulated D call, TRBD1, remains unverified against the DNA. TRBV21-1 is listed as a pseudogene. This CDR3 is built from 16 residues. This CDR3 reads CASSKWPAGLYNEQYF. The CDR3 nucleotides are TGTGCCAGCAGCAAGTGGCCAGCAGGGCTATACAATGAGCAGTACTTC.

The table lists this clonotype with a few counts. V gene TRBV20-1 combines with J gene TRBJ2-7; D remains ambiguous. The ends were cut back, 3 bases at V and 10 bases at J, with 13 bases in the middle. The CDR3 is 11 amino acids. The V gene's germline CDR1 is DFQATT and CDR2 SNEGSKA (reference sequence). For the CDR3, the DNA is TGCAGTGCTAGTGTACCTGGGGTTCAGTACTTC. As protein: CSASVPGVQYF.

The chain carries TRBV5-1 and TRBJ2-5; a weak D match, TRBD2 (7 bases). The CDR3 spans 14 residues. The V end was cut by 1 base, the J end by 2 bases, with 9 bases between. In germline, CDR1 is SGHRS, CDR2 YFSETQ. As DNA, the CDR3 is TGCGCCAGCAGCTTGCGGGGGGCGCAAGAGACCCAGTACTTC. This translates into CASSLRGAQETQYF.